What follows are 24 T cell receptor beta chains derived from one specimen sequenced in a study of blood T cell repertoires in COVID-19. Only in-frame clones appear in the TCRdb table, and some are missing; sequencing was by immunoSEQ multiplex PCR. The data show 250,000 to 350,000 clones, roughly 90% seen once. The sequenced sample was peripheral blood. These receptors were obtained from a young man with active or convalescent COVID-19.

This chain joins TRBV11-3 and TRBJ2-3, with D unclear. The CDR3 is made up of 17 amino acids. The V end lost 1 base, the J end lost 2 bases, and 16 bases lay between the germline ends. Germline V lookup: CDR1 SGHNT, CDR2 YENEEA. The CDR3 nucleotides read TGTGCCAGCAGCTTAGTATCTATGGGCCGGCCCACAGATACGCAGTATTTT. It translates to CASSLVSMGRPTDTQYF.

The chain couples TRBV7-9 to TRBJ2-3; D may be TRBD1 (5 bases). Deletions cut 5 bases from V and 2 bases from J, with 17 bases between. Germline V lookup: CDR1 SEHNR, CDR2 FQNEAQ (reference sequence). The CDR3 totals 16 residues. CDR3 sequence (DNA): TGTGCCAGCAGCCCCCCAGGGCCGGGTGTCACAGATACGCAGTATTTT. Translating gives CASSPPGPGVTDTQYF.

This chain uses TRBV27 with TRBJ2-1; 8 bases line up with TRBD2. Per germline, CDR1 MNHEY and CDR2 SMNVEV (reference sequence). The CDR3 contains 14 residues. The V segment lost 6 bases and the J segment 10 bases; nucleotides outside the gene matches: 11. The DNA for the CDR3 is TGTGCCAGCAGCGCGGGGGGCCTAAGGGGGGAGCAGTTCTTC. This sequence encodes CASSAGGLRGEQFF.

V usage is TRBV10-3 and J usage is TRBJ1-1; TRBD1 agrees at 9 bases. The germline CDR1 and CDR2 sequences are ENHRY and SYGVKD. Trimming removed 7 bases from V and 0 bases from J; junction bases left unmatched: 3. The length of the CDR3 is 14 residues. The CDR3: CAITRTGVNTEAFF. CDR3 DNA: TGTGCCATCACCCGGACAGGGGTGAACACTGAAGCTTTCTTT.

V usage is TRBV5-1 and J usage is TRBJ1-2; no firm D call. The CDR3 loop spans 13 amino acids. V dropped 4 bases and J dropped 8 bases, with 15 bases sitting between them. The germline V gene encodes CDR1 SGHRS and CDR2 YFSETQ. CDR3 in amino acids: CASSQARAGGYTF. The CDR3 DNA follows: TGCGCCAGCAGCCAGGCTCGAGCGGGGGGCTACACCTTC.

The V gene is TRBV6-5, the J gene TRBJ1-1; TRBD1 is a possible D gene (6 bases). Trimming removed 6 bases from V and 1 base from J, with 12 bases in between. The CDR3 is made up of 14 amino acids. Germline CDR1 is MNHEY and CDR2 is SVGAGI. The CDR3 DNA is TGTGCCAGCAGATGGACGGGACAGAACACTGAAGCTTTCTTT. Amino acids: CASRWTGQNTEAFF.

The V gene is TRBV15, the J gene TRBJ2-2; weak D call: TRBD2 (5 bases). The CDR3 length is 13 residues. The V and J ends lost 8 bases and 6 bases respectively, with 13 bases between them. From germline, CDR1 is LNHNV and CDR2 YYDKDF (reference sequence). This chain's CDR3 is CATAYGIAGELFF. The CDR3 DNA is TGTGCCACCGCCTACGGGATTGCCGGGGAGCTGTTTTTT. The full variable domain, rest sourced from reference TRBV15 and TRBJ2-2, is DAMVIQNPRYQVTQFGKPVTLSCSQTLNHNVMYWYQQKSSQAPKLLFHYYDKDFNNEADTPDNFQSRRPNTSFCFLDIRSPGLGDTAMYLCATAYGIAGELFFGEGSRLTVL.

The CDR3 DNA sequence: TGTGCCAGCAGCCCGCTGCCCCGGGACAGTAACACCGGGGAGCTGTTTTTT. Its translation: CASSPLPRDSNTGELFF. The chain joins TRBV5-4 to TRBJ2-2, with 7 bases fitting TRBD1. V lost 4 bases to trimming and J lost 2 bases; unmatched junction nucleotides: 11. The CDR3 has 17 residues. CDR1 is SGHNT, CDR2 YYREEE, per germline (reference sequence).

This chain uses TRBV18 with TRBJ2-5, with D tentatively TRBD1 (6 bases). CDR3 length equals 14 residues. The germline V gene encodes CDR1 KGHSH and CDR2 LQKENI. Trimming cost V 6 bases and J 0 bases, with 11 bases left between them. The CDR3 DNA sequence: TGTGCCAGCTCTCCCCGGGACAACCAAGAGACCCAGTACTTC. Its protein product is CASSPRDNQETQYF.

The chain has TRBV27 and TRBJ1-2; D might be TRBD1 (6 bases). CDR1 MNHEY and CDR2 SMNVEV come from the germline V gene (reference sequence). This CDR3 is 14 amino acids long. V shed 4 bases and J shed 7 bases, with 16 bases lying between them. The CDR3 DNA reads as TGTGCCAGCAGTTCCCTGACAGGACTTGGTGGCTACACCTTC. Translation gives CASSSLTGLGGYTF.

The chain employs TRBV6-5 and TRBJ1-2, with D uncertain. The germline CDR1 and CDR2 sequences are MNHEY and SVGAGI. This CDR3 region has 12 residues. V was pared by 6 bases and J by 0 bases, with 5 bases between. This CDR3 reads CASSSSNYGYTF. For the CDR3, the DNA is TGTGCCAGCAGCTCTTCTAACTATGGCTACACCTTC.

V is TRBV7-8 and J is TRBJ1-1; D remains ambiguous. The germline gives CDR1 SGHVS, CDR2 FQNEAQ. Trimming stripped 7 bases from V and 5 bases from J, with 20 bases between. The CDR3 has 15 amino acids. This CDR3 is CASTDREGLRTEAFF. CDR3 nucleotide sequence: TGTGCCAGCACGGACCGGGAGGGCTTGAGAACTGAAGCTTTCTTT.

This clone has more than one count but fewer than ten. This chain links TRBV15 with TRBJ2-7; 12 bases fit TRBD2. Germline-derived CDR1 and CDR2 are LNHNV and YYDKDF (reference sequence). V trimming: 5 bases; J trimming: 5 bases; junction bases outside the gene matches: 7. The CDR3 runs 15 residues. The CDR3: CATSPTSGRIHEQYF. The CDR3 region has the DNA TGTGCCACCAGCCCGACTAGCGGGAGAATTCACGAGCAGTACTTC.

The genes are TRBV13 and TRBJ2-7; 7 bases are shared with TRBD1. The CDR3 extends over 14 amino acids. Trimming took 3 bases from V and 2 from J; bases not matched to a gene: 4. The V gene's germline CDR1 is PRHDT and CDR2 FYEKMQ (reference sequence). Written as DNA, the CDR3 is TGTGCCAGCAGCTTCAAGGGGGCAACCTACGAGCAGTACTTC. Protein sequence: CASSFKGATYEQYF.

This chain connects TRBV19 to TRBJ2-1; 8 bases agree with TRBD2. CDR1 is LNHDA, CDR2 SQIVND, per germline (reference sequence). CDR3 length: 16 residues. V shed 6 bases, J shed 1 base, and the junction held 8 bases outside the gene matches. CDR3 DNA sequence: TGTGCCAGTAGCCCCGGACTAGCCCGTTCCTACAATGAGCAGTTCTTC. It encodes CASSPGLARSYNEQFF. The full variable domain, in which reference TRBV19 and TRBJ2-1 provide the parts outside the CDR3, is DGGITQSPKYLFRKEGQNVTLSCEQNLNHDAMYWYRQDPGQGLRLIYYSQIVNDFQKGDIAEGYSVSREKKESFPLTVTSAQKNPTAFYLCASSPGLARSYNEQFFGPGTRLTVL.

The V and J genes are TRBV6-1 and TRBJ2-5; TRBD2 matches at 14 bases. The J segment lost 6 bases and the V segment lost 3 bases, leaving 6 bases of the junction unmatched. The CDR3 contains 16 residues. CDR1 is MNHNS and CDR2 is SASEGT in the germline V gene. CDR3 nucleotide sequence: TGTGCCAGCAGTGATATGGGGACTAGCGGGAGAAAGACCCAGTACTTC. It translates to CASSDMGTSGRKTQYF.

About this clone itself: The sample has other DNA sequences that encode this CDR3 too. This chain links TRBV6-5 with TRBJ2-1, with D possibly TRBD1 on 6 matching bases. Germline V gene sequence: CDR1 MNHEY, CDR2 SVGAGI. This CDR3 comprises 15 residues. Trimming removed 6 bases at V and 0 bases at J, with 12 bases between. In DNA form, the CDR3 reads TGTGCCAGCAGCCCAGACAGGAGCTCCTACAATGAGCAGTTCTTC. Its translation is CASSPDRSSYNEQFF.

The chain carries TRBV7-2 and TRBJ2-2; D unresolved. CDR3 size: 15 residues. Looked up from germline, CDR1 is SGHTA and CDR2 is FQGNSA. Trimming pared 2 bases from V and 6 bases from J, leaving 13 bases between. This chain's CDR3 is CASSLFFSSPGELFF. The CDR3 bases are TGTGCCAGCAGCTTATTTTTCTCCTCCCCCGGGGAGCTGTTTTTT.

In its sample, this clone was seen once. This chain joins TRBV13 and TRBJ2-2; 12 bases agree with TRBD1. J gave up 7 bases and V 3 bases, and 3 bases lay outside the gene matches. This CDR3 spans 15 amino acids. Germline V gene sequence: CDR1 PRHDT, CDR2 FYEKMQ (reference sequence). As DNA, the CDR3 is TGTGCCAGCAGCTTCGGGACAGGGGGCCACGGGGAGCTGTTTTTT. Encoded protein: CASSFGTGGHGELFF. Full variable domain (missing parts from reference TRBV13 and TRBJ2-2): AAGVIQSPRHLIKEKRETATLKCYPIPRHDTVYWYQQGPGQDPQFLISFYEKMQSDKGSIPDRFSAQQFSDYHSELNMSSLELGDSALYFCASSFGTGGHGELFFGEGSRLTVL.

The CDR3 DNA follows: TGTGCCAGCAGCAAAGGGGGCGGAGACAATGAGCAGTTCTTC. It is translated as CASSKGGGDNEQFF. The chain combines TRBV7-3 with TRBJ2-1; TRBD1 matches at 7 bases. V shed 5 bases, J shed 5 bases, and the junction held 6 bases outside the gene matches. The V gene's germline CDR1 is SGHTA and CDR2 FQGTGA. The CDR3 extends over 14 amino acids.

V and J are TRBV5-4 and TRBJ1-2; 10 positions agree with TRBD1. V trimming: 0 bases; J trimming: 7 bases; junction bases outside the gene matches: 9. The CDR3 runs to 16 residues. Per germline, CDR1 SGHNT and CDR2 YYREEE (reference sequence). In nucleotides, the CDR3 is TGTGCCAGCAGCTTGGCCGAGACAGGGGGCGGGGGTGGCTACACCTTC. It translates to CASSLAETGGGGGYTF. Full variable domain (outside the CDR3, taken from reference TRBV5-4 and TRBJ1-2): ETGVTQSPTHLIKTRGQQVTLRCSSQSGHNTVSWYQQALGQGPQFIFQYYREEENGRGNFPPRFSGLQFPNYSSELNVNALELDDSALYLCASSLAETGGGGGYTFGSGTRLTVV.

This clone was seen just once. The CDR3 region has the DNA TGCGCCAGCAGCTTGGTGGGGCCCGGACAGGGATCCTACGAGCAGTACTTC. Encoded protein: CASSLVGPGQGSYEQYF. V usage is TRBV5-1 and J usage is TRBJ2-7, with 8 bases lining up with TRBD1. V lost 0 bases to trimming and J lost 1 base; unmatched junction nucleotides: 9. This CDR3 spans 17 amino acids. Germline CDR1 reads SGHRS; CDR2 reads YFSETQ.

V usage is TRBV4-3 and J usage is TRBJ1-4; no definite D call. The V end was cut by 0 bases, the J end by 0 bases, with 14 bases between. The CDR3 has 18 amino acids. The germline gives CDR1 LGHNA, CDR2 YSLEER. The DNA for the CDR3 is TGCGCCAGCAGCCAAGAAGGAGGTCCCCACGCAACTAATGAAAAACTGTTTTTT. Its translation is CASSQEGGPHATNEKLFF.

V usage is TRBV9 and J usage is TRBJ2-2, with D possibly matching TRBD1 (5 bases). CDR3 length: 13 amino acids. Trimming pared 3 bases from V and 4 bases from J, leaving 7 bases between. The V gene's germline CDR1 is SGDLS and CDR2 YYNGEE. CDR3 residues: CASSGTFTGELFF. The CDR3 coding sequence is TGTGCCAGCAGCGGGACATTCACCGGGGAGCTGTTTTTT.